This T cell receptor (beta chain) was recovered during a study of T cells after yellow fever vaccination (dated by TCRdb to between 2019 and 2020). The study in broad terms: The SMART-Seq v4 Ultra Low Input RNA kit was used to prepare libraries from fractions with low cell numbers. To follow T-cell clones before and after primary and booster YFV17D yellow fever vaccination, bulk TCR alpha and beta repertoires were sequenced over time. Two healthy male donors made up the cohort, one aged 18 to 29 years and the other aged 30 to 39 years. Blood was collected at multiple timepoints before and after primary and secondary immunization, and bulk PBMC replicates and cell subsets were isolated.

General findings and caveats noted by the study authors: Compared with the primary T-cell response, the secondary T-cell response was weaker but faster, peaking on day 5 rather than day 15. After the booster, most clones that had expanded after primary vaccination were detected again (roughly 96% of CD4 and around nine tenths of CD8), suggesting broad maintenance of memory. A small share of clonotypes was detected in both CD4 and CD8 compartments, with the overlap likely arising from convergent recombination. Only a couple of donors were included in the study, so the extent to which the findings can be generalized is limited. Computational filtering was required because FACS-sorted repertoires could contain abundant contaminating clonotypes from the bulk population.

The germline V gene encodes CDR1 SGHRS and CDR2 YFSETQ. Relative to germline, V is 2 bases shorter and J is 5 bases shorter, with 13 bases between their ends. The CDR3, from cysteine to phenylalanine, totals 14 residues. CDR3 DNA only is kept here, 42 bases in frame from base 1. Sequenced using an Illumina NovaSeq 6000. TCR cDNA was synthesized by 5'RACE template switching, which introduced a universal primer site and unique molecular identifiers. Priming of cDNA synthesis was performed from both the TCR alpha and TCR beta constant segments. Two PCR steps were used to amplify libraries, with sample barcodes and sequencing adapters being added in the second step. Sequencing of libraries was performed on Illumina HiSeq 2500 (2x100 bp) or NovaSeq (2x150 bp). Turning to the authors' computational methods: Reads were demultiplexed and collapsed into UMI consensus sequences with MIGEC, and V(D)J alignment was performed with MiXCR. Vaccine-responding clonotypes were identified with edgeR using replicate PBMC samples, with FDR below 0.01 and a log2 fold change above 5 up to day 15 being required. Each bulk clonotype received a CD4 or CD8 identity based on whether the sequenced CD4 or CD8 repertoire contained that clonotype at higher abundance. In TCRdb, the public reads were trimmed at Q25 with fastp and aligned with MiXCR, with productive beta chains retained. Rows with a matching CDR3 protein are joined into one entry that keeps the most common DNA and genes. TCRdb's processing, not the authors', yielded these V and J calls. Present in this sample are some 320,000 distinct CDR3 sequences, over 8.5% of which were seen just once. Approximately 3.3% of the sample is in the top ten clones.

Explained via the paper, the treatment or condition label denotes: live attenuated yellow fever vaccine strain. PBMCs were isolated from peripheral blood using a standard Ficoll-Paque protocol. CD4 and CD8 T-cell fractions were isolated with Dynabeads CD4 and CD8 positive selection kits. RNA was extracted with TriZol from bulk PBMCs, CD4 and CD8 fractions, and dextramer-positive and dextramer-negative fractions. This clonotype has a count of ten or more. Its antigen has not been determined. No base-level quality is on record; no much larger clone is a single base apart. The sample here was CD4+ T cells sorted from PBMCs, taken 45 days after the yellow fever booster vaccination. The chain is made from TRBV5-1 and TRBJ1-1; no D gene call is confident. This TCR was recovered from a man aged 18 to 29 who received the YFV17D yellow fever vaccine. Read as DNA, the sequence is TGCGCCAGCAGCTTTGGAGGGTCGGAGACTGAAGCTTTCTTT. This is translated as CASSFGGSETEAFF. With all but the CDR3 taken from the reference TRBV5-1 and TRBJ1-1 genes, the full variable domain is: KAGVTQTPRYLIKTRGQQVTLSCSPISGHRSVSWYQQTPGQGLQFLFEYFSETQRNKGNFPGRFSGRQFSNSRSEMNVSTLELGDSALYLCASSFGGSETEAFFGQGTRLTVV.